Listed here are 27 T cell receptor beta chains from one sample, sequenced in a study of T-cell memory formation after mild COVID-19 (dated by TCRdb to the early 2020s). Receptor libraries were prepared by 5' RACE. The sequencing machine was an Illumina NovaSeq 6000. Through fastp at Q25 and MiXCR, TCRdb rebuilt clones from the public reads, retaining in-frame beta chains. Each entry is one CDR3 protein sequence, shown with its most common DNA and genes. This sample is represented by roughly 160,000 distinct CDR3 sequences; around a tenth of them were singletons. In total, the top ten clones hold approximately 4% of the sample. The specimen was PBMCs or a T cell subset sorted from them (not recorded which). These TCRs come from a man aged 18 to 30 who had mild COVID-19 (a few samples of this study predate the infection). The sample titles of this study are shuffled in the database, so cell type and time point are left out; the donor was told from shared clones.

This clonotype occurred many times. The chain is built from TRBV7-3 and TRBJ2-3; 10 bases are shared with TRBD1. The junction had 11 bases not matched to a gene; V was cut back by 4 bases and J by 7 bases. This CDR3 has 16 residues. Germline V gives CDR1 SGHTA, CDR2 FQGTGA. CDR3 DNA sequence: TGTGCCAGCAGCTCCCCGGGAGGGACAGGGGTTAATACGCAGTATTTT. Its protein is CASSSPGGTGVNTQYF. Drawing the rest from reference TRBV7-3 and TRBJ2-3, the complete variable domain is GAGVSQTPSNKVTEKGKYVELRCDPISGHTALYWYRQSLGQGPEFLIYFQGTGAADDSGLPNDRFFAVRPEGSVSTLKIQRTERGDSAVYLCASSSPGGTGVNTQYFGPGTRLTVL.

At least ten counts were recorded for this clonotype. The chain has TRBV4-3 and TRBJ2-5, with unresolved D. V was cut by 4 bases and J by 1 base, with 13 bases left in between. The CDR3 extends over 15 amino acids. Germline-derived CDR1 and CDR2 are LGHNA and YSLEER. The CDR3 DNA reads TGCGCCAGCAGCCCAGCCCCGGTAACCCAAGAGACCCAGTACTTC. Translated: CASSPAPVTQETQYF.

V usage is TRBV12-3 or TRBV12-4 and J usage is TRBJ1-1, with 7 bases identical to TRBD1. The CDR3 runs 14 residues. V shed 2 bases, J shed 11 bases, and the junction held 11 bases outside the gene matches. CDR3 DNA: TGTGCCAGCAGTTTATTCCCCCCTGACAGGGAGGCTTTCTTT. It codes for CASSLFPPDREAFF.

The chain is built from TRBV5-6 and TRBJ1-2, with 10 bases identical to TRBD1. Germline CDR1 reads SGHDT; CDR2 reads YYEEEE. V dropped 4 bases and J dropped 4; count of bases not matched to a gene: 7. The CDR3 is made up of 15 amino acids. CDR3 in DNA: TGTGCCAGCAGCCGGGACAGGGGTTCAATCTATGGCTACACCTTC. Translated, it gives CASSRDRGSIYGYTF.

This clonotype has ten or more counts. The chain employs TRBV10-2 and TRBJ1-1, with D maybe TRBD1 (5 bases). Deletions cut 1 base from V and 3 bases from J, with 6 bases between. This CDR3 is built from 13 residues. Germline-derived CDR1 and CDR2 are WSHSY and SAAADI. The CDR3 protein is CASSEWGDTEAFF. The CDR3 DNA is TGCGCCAGCAGTGAGTGGGGGGACACTGAAGCTTTCTTT.

This clonotype was observed a few times. This chain joins TRBV7-8 and TRBJ2-1; TRBD2 matches at 7 bases. Germline CDR1 reads SGHVS; CDR2 reads FQNEAQ. J was trimmed by 0 bases and V by 5 bases; bases with no gene match: 7. The length of the CDR3 is 16 residues. The CDR3 region is CASSVEGGSSYNEQFF. The CDR3 bases are TGTGCCAGCAGCGTGGAGGGAGGGAGCTCCTACAATGAGCAGTTCTTC.

DNA of the CDR3: TGTGCCAGCAGCTTATTCGCGGGGCCTACCAAAAACATTCAGTACTTC. Its translation: CASSLFAGPTKNIQYF. J is TRBJ2-4 and V is TRBV7-2; tentatively, D is TRBD2 (6 bases). Trimming stripped 2 bases from V and 2 bases from J, with 13 bases between. Germline V CDR1 and CDR2: SGHTA, FQGNSA. The CDR3 has 16 amino acids.

The chain carries TRBV14 and TRBJ2-3, with D perhaps given as TRBD1 or TRBD2 (5 bases each). Trimming took 4 bases from V and 8 from J, leaving 25 bases between them. Germline V gives CDR1 SGHDN, CDR2 FVKESK. This CDR3 has 17 amino acids. The CDR3 region is CASSPRGTAGRQSTQYF. Written as DNA, the CDR3 is TGTGCCAGCAGCCCAAGAGGGACGGCAGGGAGACAGTCTACGCAGTATTTT.

This clonotype was observed a handful of times. V gene TRBV7-3 combines with J gene TRBJ2-1; D unresolved. The CDR3 consists of 13 residues. The ends were cut back, 5 bases at V and 7 bases at J, with 12 bases in the middle. The germline gives CDR1 SGHTA, CDR2 FQGTGA. CDR3 sequence: CASSLPQLNEQFF. The CDR3 nucleotides are TGTGCCAGCAGCCTACCCCAACTTAATGAGCAGTTCTTC.

This clonotype has a handful of counts. The chain employs TRBV12-3 or TRBV12-4 and TRBJ1-2; D unclear. The CDR3 is 15 residues long. Trimming cost V 5 bases and J 4 bases, with 17 bases left between them. CDR3 amino acids: CASSRSLGKTYGYTF. The CDR3 coding sequence is TGTGCCAGCAGTCGATCTTTGGGGAAAACCTATGGCTACACCTTC.

This clonotype was counted many times. The rearrangement uses TRBV5-1 and TRBJ2-7; 10 bases map to TRBD1. V lost 6 bases, J lost 0 bases, and 3 bases stayed unmatched. Germline lookup yields CDR1 SGHRS and CDR2 YFSETQ. This CDR3 is 14 amino acids long. DNA of the CDR3: TGCGCCAGCACGTGGACAGGGGGCTCCTACGAGCAGTACTTC. The encoded protein is CASTWTGGSYEQYF. The full variable domain, with the rest looked up from reference TRBV5-1 and TRBJ2-7, is KAGVTQTPRYLIKTRGQQVTLSCSPISGHRSVSWYQQTPGQGLQFLFEYFSETQRNKGNFPGRFSGRQFSNSRSEMNVSTLELGDSALYLCASTWTGGSYEQYFGPGTRLTVT.

The table lists this clonotype with a few counts. The J gene is TRBJ1-6, the V gene TRBV19; D unresolved. The length of the CDR3 is 13 residues. Trimming shortened V by 7 bases and J by 3 bases, and 7 bases separated the two germline ends. CDR1 and CDR2 from the germline V gene are LNHDA and SQIVND (reference sequence). CDR3 residues: CASNAHYNSPLHF. DNA of the CDR3: TGTGCCAGTAATGCGCACTATAATTCACCCCTCCACTTT.

In this sample, this clonotype turned up a few times. The chain links TRBV7-9 to TRBJ1-5, with D tentatively TRBD1 (6 bases). CDR3 size: 15 residues. V was clipped by 5 bases and J by 0 bases, with 11 bases between them. Germline loops: CDR1 SEHNR, CDR2 FQNEAQ (reference sequence). The CDR3 protein is CASSPRGNSNQPQHF. Written as DNA, the CDR3 is TGTGCCAGCAGCCCTAGGGGGAATAGCAATCAGCCCCAGCATTTT.

This clonotype was counted only a few times. The chain couples TRBV7-2 to TRBJ2-7; D not certain. This CDR3 has 13 amino acids. Germline V gene lookup returns CDR1 SGHTA and CDR2 FQGNSA. Trimming shortened V by 1 base and J by 2 bases, and 6 bases separated the two germline ends. The CDR3 spells CASSLDRAYEQYV. The CDR3 nucleotides read TGTGCCAGCAGCTTAGACAGAGCCTACGAGCAGTACGTC.

The chain links TRBV20-1 to TRBJ1-2; no firm D call. The CDR3 has 16 residues. Trimming took off 3 bases at V and 4 bases at J, with 21 bases between the two ends. Germline V gene lookup returns CDR1 DFQATT and CDR2 SNEGSKA (reference sequence). The CDR3 bases are TGCAGTGCTAGGCCCTATCTTTCCCGCCCATCCTATGGCTACACCTTC. This translates into CSARPYLSRPSYGYTF.

V usage is TRBV12-3 or TRBV12-4 and J usage is TRBJ1-1; TRBD1 agrees at 7 bases. J gave up 8 bases and V 5 bases, and 8 bases lay outside the gene matches. The CDR3 extends over 13 amino acids. The DNA for the CDR3 is TGTGCCAGCAGTGCTGAGGAGACAGGGGAAGCTTTCTTT. Its translation: CASSAEETGEAFF.

The V gene is TRBV5-1, the J gene TRBJ1-1; 7 bases agree with TRBD1. V was clipped by 7 bases and J by 3 bases; unmatched bases: 12. From germline, CDR1 is SGHRS and CDR2 YFSETQ. CDR3 size: 15 residues. CDR3 amino acids: CASSAQQGLYTEAFF. The CDR3 nucleotides are TGCGCCAGCTCCGCCCAACAGGGGCTCTACACTGAAGCTTTCTTT.

J is TRBJ1-5 and V is TRBV2; no clear D. CDR3 size: 13 residues. Per the germline V gene, CDR1 is SNHLY and CDR2 is FYNNEI. Between the trimmed V and J ends, which lost 10 bases and 4 bases, there was a span of 14 bases. CDR3 sequence reads: CATKQEVNQPQHF. CDR3 nucleotide sequence: TGTGCCACTAAACAAGAGGTTAATCAGCCCCAGCATTTT.

This clonotype was picked up a small number of times. The rearrangement uses TRBV5-1 and TRBJ1-2; D gene unclear. V lost 0 bases to trimming and J lost 5 bases, with 11 bases between them. Germline V CDR1 and CDR2: SGHRS, YFSETQ. This CDR3 comprises 14 residues. DNA for the CDR3: TGCGCCAGCAGCTTGGACTTGGAACTATATGGCTACACCTTC. As protein: CASSLDLELYGYTF.

This clonotype was seen a handful of times. The CDR3 nucleotides read TGTGCCAGCAGTTACCGTGGACAGGGGGCCTATGGCTACACCTTC. Its protein is CASSYRGQGAYGYTF. V gene TRBV6-5 combines with J gene TRBJ1-2; 11 bases are a match to TRBD1. Germline V CDR1 and CDR2: MNHEY, SVGAGI. The CDR3 totals 15 residues. Trimming took 2 bases from V and 4 from J; bases not matched to a gene: 3.

This clonotype turned up a few times. V is TRBV5-1 and J is TRBJ2-6; no reliable D call. CDR3 length equals 17 residues. Per the germline V gene, CDR1 is SGHRS and CDR2 is YFSETQ. V gave up 4 bases and J gave up 0 bases, with 14 bases separating them. CDR3 residues: CASSPESTPSGANVLTF. CDR3 in DNA: TGCGCCAGCAGCCCAGAATCCACCCCCTCTGGGGCCAACGTCCTGACTTTC.

This sequence joins TRBV5-1 and TRBJ1-6; D uncertain. Trimming took 4 bases from V and 6 from J, leaving 8 bases between them. The CDR3 is 13 amino acids. CDR1 is SGHRS and CDR2 is YFSETQ in the germline V gene. As DNA, the CDR3 is TGCGCCAGCAGCGCTGATATTAATTCACCCCTCCACTTT. Residues: CASSADINSPLHF. Together with reference TRBV5-1 and TRBJ1-6, the CDR3 gives the full variable domain: KAGVTQTPRYLIKTRGQQVTLSCSPISGHRSVSWYQQTPGQGLQFLFEYFSETQRNKGNFPGRFSGRQFSNSRSEMNVSTLELGDSALYLCASSADINSPLHFGNGTRLTVT.

There are a few counts of this clonotype. The J gene is TRBJ1-2, the V gene TRBV7-8; D possibly corresponds to TRBD1 (6 bases). The ends were cut back, 6 bases at V and 4 bases at J, with 15 bases in the middle. Germline-derived CDR1 and CDR2 are SGHVS and FQNEAQ. The CDR3 is 14 amino acids. CDR3 in amino acids: CASRQTGTAYGYTF. The CDR3 DNA reads TGTGCCAGCAGACAGACAGGAACCGCCTATGGCTACACCTTC.

Ten or more counts support this clonotype. Here the CDR3 DNA reads TGTGCCAGCAGTTTATCAGTTGCCCGAGACGAGCAGTACTTC. Translating it yields CASSLSVARDEQYF. This rearrangement joins TRBV27 to TRBJ2-7; D call uncertain. From germline, CDR1 is MNHEY and CDR2 SMNVEV (reference sequence). The CDR3 sequence is 14 residues long. V was trimmed by 0 bases and J by 5 bases, leaving 11 bases between them.

J is TRBJ2-3 and V is TRBV5-1; D call uncertain. The germline CDR1 and CDR2 sequences are SGHRS and YFSETQ. The CDR3 spans 13 residues. The ends were cut back, 0 bases at V and 4 bases at J, with 6 bases in the middle. CDR3 region: CASSLGAADTQYF. The CDR3 nucleotides are TGCGCCAGCAGCTTGGGGGCCGCAGATACGCAGTATTTT.

This clonotype was observed a handful of times. V gene TRBV2 combines with J gene TRBJ1-5; no definite D call. CDR1 and CDR2 from the germline V gene are SNHLY and FYNNEI. The CDR3 totals 17 residues. The ends were cut back, 6 bases at V and 3 bases at J, with 21 bases in the middle. CDR3: CASRLLDGNSFNQPQHF. CDR3 nucleotides: TGTGCCAGCAGACTCCTCGATGGGAACAGCTTCAATCAGCCCCAGCATTTT.

This clonotype was observed a few times. The gene calls are TRBV2 and TRBJ1-1; tentative D call: TRBD1 (6 bases). The CDR3 contains 13 residues. V dropped 6 bases and J dropped 10 bases, with 18 bases sitting between them. The germline V gene has CDR1 SNHLY and CDR2 FYNNEI. Written as DNA, the CDR3 is TGTGCCAGCAGGGGGACTACTAAACAGGGAGCTTTCTTT. It specifies CASRGTTKQGAFF.